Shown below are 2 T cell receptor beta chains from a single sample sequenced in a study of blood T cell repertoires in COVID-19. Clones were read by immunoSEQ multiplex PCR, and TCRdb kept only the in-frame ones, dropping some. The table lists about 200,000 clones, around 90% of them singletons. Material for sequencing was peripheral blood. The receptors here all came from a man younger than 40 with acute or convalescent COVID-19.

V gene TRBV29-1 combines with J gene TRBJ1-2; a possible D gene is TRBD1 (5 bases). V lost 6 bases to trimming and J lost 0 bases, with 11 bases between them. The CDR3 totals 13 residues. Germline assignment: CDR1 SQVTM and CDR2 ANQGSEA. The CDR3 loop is CSVHRPANYGYTF. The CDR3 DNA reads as TGCAGCGTCCACAGGCCTGCTAACTATGGCTACACCTTC.

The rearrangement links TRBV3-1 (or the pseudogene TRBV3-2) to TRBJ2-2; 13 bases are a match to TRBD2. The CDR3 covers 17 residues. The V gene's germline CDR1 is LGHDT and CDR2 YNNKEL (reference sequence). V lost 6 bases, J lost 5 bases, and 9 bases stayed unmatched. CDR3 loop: CASRELAGGPSTGELFF. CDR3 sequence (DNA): TGTGCCAGCAGAGAACTAGCGGGAGGGCCAAGTACCGGGGAGCTGTTTTTT.